The following is a TCR beta chain sequence with its context. This clonotype was counted at least ten times. Its cognate antigen has yet to be identified. No base quality information exists; no much larger clone differs at one position. The data belong to a study of neurological immune-mediated disorders (dated by TCRdb to the late 2010s). About the full investigation: Of the approximately 34 multiple sclerosis patients, about 30 had relapsing-remitting MS and 3 had secondary progressive MS. Peripheral blood TCR-beta repertoires from patients with HTLV-I-associated myelopathy (HAM/TSP), patients with multiple sclerosis, and healthy controls were compared in the study using UMI-based sequencing. The roughly 110 TCR-beta libraries covered PBMC samples along with longitudinal samples, technical triplicates, and paired sorted CD4+ and CD8+ T-cell subsets. The cohort was made up of 68 subjects, consisting of some 14 HAM/TSP patients, 34 multiple sclerosis patients and around 20 healthy controls. Results the study describes overall, beyond this receptor: In phylogenetic analysis, the repertoires of 18 of 34 MS patients grouped into a cluster of related CDR3 sequences, which suggests a possible signature at the repertoire level. Expanded clones from different subjects shared no identical CDR3 amino acid sequences, which suggests that TCR-beta repertoires were private in all groups. The MS cluster was not associated with any clinical or MRI features, and the authors stated that larger cohorts are needed. TCR clonal expansion was highest in HAM/TSP patients and lowest in MS patients, with MS patients falling below even healthy controls.

Libraries from unsorted PBMCs were made from 2 million PBMCs kept in RNAlater at -80 degrees C until RNA extraction. Multiple sclerosis patients were enrolled in a US clinical protocol under which disease progression was evaluated by magnetic resonance imaging. PBMCs were separated from peripheral blood using Ficoll-Hypaque density gradient centrifugation and then cryopreserved in liquid nitrogen. cDNA synthesis used template-switch 5'RACE with a primer carrying a 10-nucleotide random unique molecular identifier tagging each TCR transcript. Every sequencing run covered 15-18 subjects and yielded more than 160 million TCR-beta sequences. The RNeasy kit was used to extract total RNA. The KAPA Real-time Library Amplification kit was used to amplify TCR-beta VDJ regions with primers targeting the TCR constant region and the 5'RACE anchor. Sample indexes and Illumina adaptors were added in a first PCR, after which library yield was increased in a second PCR. After Ampure bead purification, the TCR product of roughly 650 bp was size-selected on a 2% E-gel SizeSelection system. Before pooling, library quality was checked on a Bioanalyzer, concentration was measured with Qubit, and libraries were quantified with the Kapa Library Quantification kit. An Illumina HiSeq 2500 was used to sequence the libraries paired-end at 2 x 150 bp. To increase sequence diversity, about 25-31% phiX was spiked into each library pool. As for the authors' bioinformatics: Quality-filtered reads were processed with the UMI-based MiGEC pipeline, which removed over 75% of raw TCR sequences during error correction. VDJ genes were aligned to IMGT germline references, and clonotypes were defined by unique CDR3 amino acid sequence plus V-J genes. Clonal expansion, Shannon diversity and CDR3 relatedness were evaluated with VDJtools (CalcPairwiseDistances, ClusterSamples), while phylogenetic trees were built in CLCbio workbench. A clone was classed as expanded if it had 8 or more unique UMIs, a cutoff based on coefficient-of-variation modelling across technical triplicates. TCRdb took the public reads, trimmed them with fastp at Q25, ran MiXCR for clone calling and kept in-frame beta chains. Rows are combined by CDR3 protein, so each entry shows the most common genes and DNA. The V and J calls and clone size are TCRdb's, not the authors'. The sample table shows about 66,000 distinct CDR3 sequences, and around 3.3% are seen once. The top ten hold approximately 3.5% of the sample.

From the cysteine up to the phenylalanine, the CDR3 has a length of 15 residues. Only the CDR3 portion is preserved as DNA: 45 bases, with reading frame beginning at the first base. The junction shows trimming of 1 base on V and 6 bases on J, and the gene matches do not reach 8 bases of it. CDR1 and CDR2, looked up from the germline V gene, are SGHAT and FQNNGV. The source material was PBMCs. The sequence came from a man in his forties with multiple sclerosis. The rearrangement joined TRBV11-2 to TRBJ2-5, with 7 bases aligning to TRBD1. For the CDR3, the sequence is CASSLGGGRGKTQYF. The DNA sequence is given as TGTGCCAGCAGCTTAGGAGGGGGCAGGGGTAAGACCCAGTACTTC.